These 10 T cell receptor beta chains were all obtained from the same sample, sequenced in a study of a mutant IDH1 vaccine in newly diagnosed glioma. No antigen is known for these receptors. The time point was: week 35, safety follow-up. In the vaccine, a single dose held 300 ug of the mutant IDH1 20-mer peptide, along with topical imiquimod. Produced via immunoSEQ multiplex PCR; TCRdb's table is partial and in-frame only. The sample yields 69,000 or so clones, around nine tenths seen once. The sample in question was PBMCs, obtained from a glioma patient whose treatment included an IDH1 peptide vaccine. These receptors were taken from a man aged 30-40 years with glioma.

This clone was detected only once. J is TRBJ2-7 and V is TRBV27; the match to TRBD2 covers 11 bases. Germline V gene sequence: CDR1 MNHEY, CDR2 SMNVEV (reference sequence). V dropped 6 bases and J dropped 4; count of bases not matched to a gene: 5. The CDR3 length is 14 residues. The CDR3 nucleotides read TGTGCCAGCAGCGCAAGGACTAGCGGGTACGAGCAGTACTTC. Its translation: CASSARTSGYEQYF.

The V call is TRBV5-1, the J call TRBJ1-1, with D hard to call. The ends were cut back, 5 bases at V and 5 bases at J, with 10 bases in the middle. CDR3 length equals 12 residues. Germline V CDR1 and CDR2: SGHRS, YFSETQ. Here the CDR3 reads CASRGSGTEAFF. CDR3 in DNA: TGCGCCAGCAGGGGGAGCGGGACTGAAGCTTTCTTT.

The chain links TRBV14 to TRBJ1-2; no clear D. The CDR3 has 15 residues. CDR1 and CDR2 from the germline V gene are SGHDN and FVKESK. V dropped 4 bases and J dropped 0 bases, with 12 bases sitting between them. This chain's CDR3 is CASSPPGRTNYGYTF. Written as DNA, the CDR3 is TGTGCCAGCAGCCCCCCTGGACGAACTAACTATGGCTACACCTTC.

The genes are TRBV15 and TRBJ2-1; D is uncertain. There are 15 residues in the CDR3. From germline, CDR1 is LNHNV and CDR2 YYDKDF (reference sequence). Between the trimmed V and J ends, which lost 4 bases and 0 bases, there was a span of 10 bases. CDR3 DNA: TGTGCCACCAGCAAGGCGGCGAGCTCCTACAATGAGCAGTTCTTC. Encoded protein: CATSKAASSYNEQFF.

The chain's CDR3 is CASSIGASYEQYF. The CDR3 DNA reads as TGTGCCAGTAGTATCGGGGCTTCCTACGAGCAGTACTTC. This chain connects TRBV19 to TRBJ2-7; D may correspond to TRBD1 or TRBD2 (5 bases each). Per the germline V gene, CDR1 is LNHDA and CDR2 is SQIVND (reference sequence). The CDR3 runs to 13 residues. Trimming removed 3 bases at V and 1 base at J, with 7 bases between.

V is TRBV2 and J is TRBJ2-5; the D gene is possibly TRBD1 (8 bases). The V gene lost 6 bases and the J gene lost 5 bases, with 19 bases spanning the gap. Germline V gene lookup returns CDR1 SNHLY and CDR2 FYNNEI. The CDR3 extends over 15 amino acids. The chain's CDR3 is CASSLQGGPWETQYF. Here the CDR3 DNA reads TGTGCCAGCAGCCTACAGGGGGGGCCCTGGGAGACCCAGTACTTC. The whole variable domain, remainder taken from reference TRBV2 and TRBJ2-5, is EPEVTQTPSHQVTQMGQEVILRCVPISNHLYFYWYRQILGQKVEFLVSFYNNEISEKSEIFDDQFSVERPDGSNFTLKIRSTKLEDSAMYFCASSLQGGPWETQYFGPGTRLLVL.

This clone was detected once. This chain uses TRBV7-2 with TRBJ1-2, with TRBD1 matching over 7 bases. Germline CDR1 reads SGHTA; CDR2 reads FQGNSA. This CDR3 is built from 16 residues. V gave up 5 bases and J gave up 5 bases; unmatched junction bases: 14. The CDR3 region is CASSRGNRGLQYGYTF. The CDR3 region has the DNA TGTGCCAGCAGCCGAGGGAACAGGGGTCTCCAATATGGCTACACCTTC.

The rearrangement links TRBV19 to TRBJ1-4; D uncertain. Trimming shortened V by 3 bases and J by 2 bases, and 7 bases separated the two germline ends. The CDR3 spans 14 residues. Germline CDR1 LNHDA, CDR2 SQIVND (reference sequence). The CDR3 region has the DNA TGTGCCAGTAGTATTGGTGAGACTAATGAAAAACTGTTTTTT. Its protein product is CASSIGETNEKLFF. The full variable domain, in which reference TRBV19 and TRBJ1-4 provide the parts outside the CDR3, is DGGITQSPKYLFRKEGQNVTLSCEQNLNHDAMYWYRQDPGQGLRLIYYSQIVNDFQKGDIAEGYSVSREKKESFPLTVTSAQKNPTAFYLCASSIGETNEKLFFGSGTQLSVL.

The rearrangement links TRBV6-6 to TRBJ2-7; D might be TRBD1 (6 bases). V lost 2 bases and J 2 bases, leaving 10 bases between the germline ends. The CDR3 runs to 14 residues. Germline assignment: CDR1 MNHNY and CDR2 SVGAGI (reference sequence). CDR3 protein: CASSYPGAAYEQYF. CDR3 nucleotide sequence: TGTGCCAGCAGTTACCCAGGGGCGGCCTACGAGCAGTACTTC.

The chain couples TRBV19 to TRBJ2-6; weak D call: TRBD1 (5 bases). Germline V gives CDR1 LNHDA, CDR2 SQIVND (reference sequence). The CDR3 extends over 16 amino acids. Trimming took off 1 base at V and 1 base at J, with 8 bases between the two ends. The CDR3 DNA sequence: TGTGCCAGTAGTATAGGACAGTTATCTGGGGCCAACGTCCTGACTTTC. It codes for CASSIGQLSGANVLTF.